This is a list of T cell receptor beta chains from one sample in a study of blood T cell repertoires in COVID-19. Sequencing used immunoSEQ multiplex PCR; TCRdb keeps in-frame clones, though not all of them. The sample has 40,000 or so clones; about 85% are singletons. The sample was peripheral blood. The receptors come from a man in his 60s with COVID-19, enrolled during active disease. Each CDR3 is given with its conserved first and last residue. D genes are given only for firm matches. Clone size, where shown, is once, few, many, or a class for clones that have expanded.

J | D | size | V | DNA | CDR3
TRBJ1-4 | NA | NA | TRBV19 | TGTGCCAGTACTCCCCCAGGGATCCCTGAAAAACTGTTTTTT | CASTPPGIPEKLFF
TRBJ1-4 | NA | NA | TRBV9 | TGTGCCAGCAGCGTACGGGGGGATAATGAAAAACTGTTTTTT | CASSVRGDNEKLFF
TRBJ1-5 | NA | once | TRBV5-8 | TGTGCCAGCGGCCGTAGGGAGAGCAATCAGCCCCAGCATTTT | CASGRRESNQPQHF
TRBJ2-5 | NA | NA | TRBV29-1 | TGCAGCGTGGAAGGACAGCGTGAAGAGACCCAGTACTTC | CSVEGQREETQYF
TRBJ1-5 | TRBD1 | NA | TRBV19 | TGTGCCAGTAGTACGACAGGGAGGTCGAATCAGCCCCAGCATTTT | CASSTTGRSNQPQHF
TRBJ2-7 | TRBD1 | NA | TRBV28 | TGTGCCAGCACCCGATCCCCGGGACAGGGGTACGAGCAGTACTTC | CASTRSPGQGYEQYF
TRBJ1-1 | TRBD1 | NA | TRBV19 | TGTGCCAGTAGTATAATGACAGGGAATACTGAAGCTTTCTTT | CASSIMTGNTEAFF
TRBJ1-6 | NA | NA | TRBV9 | TGTGCCAGCAGCGTAGGCGGGTCGGGATCACCCCTCCACTTT | CASSVGGSGSPLHF
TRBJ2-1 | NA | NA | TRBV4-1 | TGCGCCAGCAGCCGCAACAGGAATCCAGAGCAGTTCTTC | CASSRNRNPEQFF
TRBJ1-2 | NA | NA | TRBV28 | TGTGCCAGCAGCCTGACAGAGGGACACCCTTTTAACTATGGCTACACCTTC | CASSLTEGHPFNYGYTF
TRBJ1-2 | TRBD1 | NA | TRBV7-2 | TGTGCCAGCAGCTTCGGGGACAGGCCAAGCGGCTACACCTTC | CASSFGDRPSGYTF
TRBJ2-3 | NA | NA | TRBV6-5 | TGTGCCAGCAGTACAGGGACTACTTTCACAGATACGCAGTATTTT | CASSTGTTFTDTQYF
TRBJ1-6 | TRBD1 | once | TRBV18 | TGTGCCAGCTCACCTCAGACAGGGGCTGATTCACCCCTCCACTTT | CASSPQTGADSPLHF
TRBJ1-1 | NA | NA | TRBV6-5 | TGTGCCAGCATTAGCGCCGGGGGGAACACTGAAGCTTTCTTT | CASISAGGNTEAFF
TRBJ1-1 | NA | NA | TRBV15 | TGTGCCACCAGCAGGGGGGGGACGATTGAAGCTTTCTTT | CATSRGGTIEAFF
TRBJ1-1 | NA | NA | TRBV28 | TGTGCCAGCAGGACTCACACTGAAGCTTTCTTT | CASRTHTEAFF
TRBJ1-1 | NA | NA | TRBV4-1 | TGCGCCAGCAGCCAAGGGACAAATACTGAAGCTTTCTTT | CASSQGTNTEAFF
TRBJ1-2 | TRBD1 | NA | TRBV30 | TGTGCCTGGAGTGTACTGGCAACAGGGGGAAGCTATGGCTACACCTTC | CAWSVLATGGSYGYTF
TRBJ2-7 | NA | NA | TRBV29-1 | TGCAGCGTTTCGACAGGCATCAACTCCTACGAGCAGTACTTC | CSVSTGINSYEQYF
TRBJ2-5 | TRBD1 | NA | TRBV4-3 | TGCGCCAGCAGCCAAGACCGTAAAGGGGGCGAGGAGACCCAGTACTTC | CASSQDRKGGEETQYF
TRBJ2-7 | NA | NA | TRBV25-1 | TGTGCCAGCCTAGGGGTCGGGGAGCAGTACTTC | CASLGVGEQYF
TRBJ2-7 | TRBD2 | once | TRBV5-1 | TGCGCCAGCAGCTGGGGGACTAGCGGGAACTACGAGCAGTACTTC | CASSWGTSGNYEQYF
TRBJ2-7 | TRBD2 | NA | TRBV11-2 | TGTGCCAGCGAGGGGCTAGCGGGAGGGCCGGGTAACTACGAGCAGTACTTC | CASEGLAGGPGNYEQYF
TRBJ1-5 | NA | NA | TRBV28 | TGTGCCAGCAGTCCAGGGGCCTCTCATAGCAATCAGCCCCAGCATTTT | CASSPGASHSNQPQHF
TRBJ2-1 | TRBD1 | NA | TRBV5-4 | TGTGCCAGCAGCTTGGGGGGACAGGGGGCGCGCGATGAGCAGTTCTTC | CASSLGGQGARDEQFF
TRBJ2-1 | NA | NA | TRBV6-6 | TGTGCCAGCAGTCGAACGGAGGACAGCAATGAGCAGTTCTTC | CASSRTEDSNEQFF
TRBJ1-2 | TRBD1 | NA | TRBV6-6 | TGTGCCAGCAATCCACAGGGGGCTCGGGGCTACACCTTC | CASNPQGARGYTF
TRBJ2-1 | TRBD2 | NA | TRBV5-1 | TGCGCCAGCAGCTTGCCATTAACCGGGACTAGCAGCCGCGGGAATGAGCAGTTCTTC | CASSLPLTGTSSRGNEQFF
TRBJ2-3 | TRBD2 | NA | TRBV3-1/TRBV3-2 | TGTGCCAGCAGCCACCTAGCGGGATACACAGATACGCAGTATTTT | CASSHLAGYTDTQYF
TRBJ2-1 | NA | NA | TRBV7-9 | TGTGCCAGCAGCTTAATGCGGAATGAGCAGTTCTTC | CASSLMRNEQFF
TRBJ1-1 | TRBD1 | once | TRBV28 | TGTGCCAGCAGTTTTGCAGGGGGCTTGAACACTGAAGCTTTCTTT | CASSFAGGLNTEAFF
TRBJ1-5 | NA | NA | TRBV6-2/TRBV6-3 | TGTGCCAGCAGTCCCCTCCGGACAAGAAGCAATCAGCCCCAGCATTTT | CASSPLRTRSNQPQHF
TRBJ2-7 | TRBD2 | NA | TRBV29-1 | TGCAGCGCCACGGGAGGGGCTAGCGCCTCCTACGAGCAGTACTTC | CSATGGASASYEQYF
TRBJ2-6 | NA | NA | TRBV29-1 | TGCAGCGTCCTGACACCCTCTGGGGCCAACGTCCTGACTTTC | CSVLTPSGANVLTF
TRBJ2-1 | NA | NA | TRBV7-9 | TGTGCCAGCAGCGCAGGTGGTGATGAGCAGTTCTTC | CASSAGGDEQFF
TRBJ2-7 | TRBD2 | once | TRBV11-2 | TGTGCCAGCAGCCCGACTAGCGGGGCCTACGAGCAGTACTTC | CASSPTSGAYEQYF
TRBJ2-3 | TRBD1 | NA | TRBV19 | TGTGCCAGTAGTCTCTGGGACAGCCCGGATCCAGATACGCAGTATTTT | CASSLWDSPDPDTQYF